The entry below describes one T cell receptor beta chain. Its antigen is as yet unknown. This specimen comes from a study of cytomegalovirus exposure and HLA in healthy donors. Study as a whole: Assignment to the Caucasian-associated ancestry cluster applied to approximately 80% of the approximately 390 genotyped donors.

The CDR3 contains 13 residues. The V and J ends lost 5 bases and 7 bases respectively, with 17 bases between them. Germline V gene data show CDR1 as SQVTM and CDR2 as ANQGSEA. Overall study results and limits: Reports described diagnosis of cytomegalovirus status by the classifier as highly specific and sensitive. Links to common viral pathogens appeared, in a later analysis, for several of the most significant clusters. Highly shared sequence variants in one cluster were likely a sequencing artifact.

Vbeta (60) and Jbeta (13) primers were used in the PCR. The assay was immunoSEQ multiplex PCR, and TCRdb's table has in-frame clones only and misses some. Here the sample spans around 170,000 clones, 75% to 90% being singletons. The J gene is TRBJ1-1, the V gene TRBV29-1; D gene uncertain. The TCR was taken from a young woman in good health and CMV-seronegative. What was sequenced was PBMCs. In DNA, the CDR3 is TGCAGCGTTCGGCGGTCGCTCGAGGGTGAAGCTTTCTTT. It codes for CSVRRSLEGEAFF.